The rows below give T cell receptor beta chains drawn from one sample of a study of blood T cell repertoires in COVID-19. Assay used: immunoSEQ multiplex PCR; TCRdb lists only in-frame clones, some missing. The sample holds about 67,000 clones; around 87% are singletons and the top ten take about 5.7%. The sample taken for sequencing was peripheral blood. Source of these receptors: a man in his fifties or sixties with active COVID-19. CDR3s include the opening cysteine and the closing phenylalanine or tryptophan. The order of the fields is V gene, J gene, clone size, D gene, CDR3 protein, CDR3 DNA. D genes are given only for firm matches. Not every row has a clone size; where given, it reads once, few, many or a size class.

v_gene: TRBV4-2; j_gene: TRBJ1-5; abundance: few; d_gene: NA; CDR3aa: CASSQDRSRANQPQHF; CDR3nt: TGTGCCAGCAGCCAAGATCGGTCCAGGGCTAATCAGCCCCAGCATTTT
v_gene: TRBV30; j_gene: TRBJ2-1; abundance: few; d_gene: NA; CDR3aa: CAEDGKDYNEQFF; CDR3nt: TGTGCTGAGGATGGCAAAGATTACAATGAGCAGTTCTTC
v_gene: TRBV14; j_gene: TRBJ1-2; abundance: NA; d_gene: NA; CDR3aa: CASSRQHTYGYTF; CDR3nt: TGTGCCAGCAGCCGACAACACACTTATGGCTACACCTTC
v_gene: TRBV5-1; j_gene: TRBJ2-1; abundance: NA; d_gene: NA; CDR3aa: CASSWDTYNEQFF; CDR3nt: TGCGCCAGCAGCTGGGACACTTACAATGAGCAGTTCTTC
v_gene: TRBV5-4; j_gene: TRBJ2-6; abundance: NA; d_gene: TRBD2; CDR3aa: CASSRGLAGVSGANVLTF; CDR3nt: TGTGCCAGCAGCCGGGGACTAGCGGGAGTTTCTGGGGCCAACGTCCTGACTTTC
v_gene: TRBV7-8; j_gene: TRBJ2-7; abundance: NA; d_gene: TRBD1; CDR3aa: CASSPQGQGGYEQYF; CDR3nt: TGTGCCAGCAGCCCTCAGGGACAGGGGGGCTACGAGCAGTACTTC
v_gene: TRBV28; j_gene: TRBJ1-1; abundance: NA; d_gene: TRBD1; CDR3aa: CASSTTGGQTEAFF; CDR3nt: TGTGCCAGCAGTACGACAGGGGGCCAAACTGAAGCTTTCTTT
v_gene: TRBV9; j_gene: TRBJ2-1; abundance: NA; d_gene: NA; CDR3aa: CASSVEAGRNEQFF; CDR3nt: TGTGCCAGCAGCGTAGAAGCAGGTAGAAATGAGCAGTTCTTC
v_gene: TRBV9; j_gene: TRBJ1-1; abundance: many; d_gene: TRBD1; CDR3aa: CASSVKGGGWTEAFF; CDR3nt: TGTGCCAGCAGCGTCAAAGGGGGCGGTTGGACTGAAGCTTTCTTT
v_gene: TRBV20-1; j_gene: TRBJ2-5; abundance: NA; d_gene: NA; CDR3aa: CSASRDLWETQYF; CDR3nt: TGCAGTGCTAGTAGGGACTTATGGGAGACCCAGTACTTC
v_gene: TRBV16; j_gene: TRBJ2-1; abundance: NA; d_gene: NA; CDR3aa: CASSDQLTRPNNEQFF; CDR3nt: TGTGCCAGCAGCGACCAATTAACCAGGCCCAACAATGAGCAGTTCTTC
v_gene: TRBV5-5; j_gene: TRBJ1-5; abundance: NA; d_gene: TRBD1; CDR3aa: CASSWGQVNQPQHF; CDR3nt: TGTGCCAGCAGCTGGGGACAGGTAAATCAGCCCCAGCATTTT
v_gene: TRBV7-9; j_gene: TRBJ2-1; abundance: NA; d_gene: NA; CDR3aa: CASSLGTSTFTNEQFF; CDR3nt: TGTGCCAGCAGCTTAGGGACTTCCACCTTCACGAATGAGCAGTTCTTC
v_gene: TRBV28; j_gene: TRBJ2-5; abundance: NA; d_gene: NA; CDR3aa: CASNSQETQYF; CDR3nt: TGTGCCTCAAACAGTCAAGAGACCCAGTACTTC
v_gene: TRBV27; j_gene: TRBJ2-7; abundance: NA; d_gene: TRBD2; CDR3aa: CASAGGLYEQYF; CDR3nt: TGTGCCAGCGCGGGAGGACTCTACGAGCAGTACTTC
v_gene: TRBV5-4; j_gene: TRBJ1-1; abundance: once; d_gene: NA; CDR3aa: CASSTKGVDTEAFF; CDR3nt: TGTGCCAGCAGCACCAAGGGAGTAGACACTGAAGCTTTCTTT
v_gene: TRBV5-1; j_gene: TRBJ1-6; abundance: NA; d_gene: TRBD1; CDR3aa: CASSLGQGFGSPLHF; CDR3nt: TGCGCCAGCAGCTTGGGACAGGGGTTTGGTTCACCCCTCCACTTT
v_gene: TRBV12-3/TRBV12-4; j_gene: TRBJ2-1; abundance: NA; d_gene: NA; CDR3aa: CASSFRRNNEQFF; CDR3nt: TGTGCCAGCAGTTTTCGGAGAAACAATGAGCAGTTCTTC
v_gene: TRBV11-3; j_gene: TRBJ2-1; abundance: NA; d_gene: NA; CDR3aa: CASSLESLDDNEQFF; CDR3nt: TGTGCCAGCAGCTTAGAATCCCTAGATGACAATGAGCAGTTCTTC
v_gene: TRBV7-7; j_gene: TRBJ2-5; abundance: NA; d_gene: NA; CDR3aa: CASSSLTGGWETQYF; CDR3nt: TGTGCTAGCAGCTCTCTGACAGGCGGGTGGGAGACCCAGTACTTC
v_gene: TRBV7-2; j_gene: TRBJ2-7; abundance: NA; d_gene: TRBD2; CDR3aa: CASSLFGTSDEQYF; CDR3nt: TGTGCCAGCAGCTTGTTCGGGACTAGCGACGAGCAGTACTTC
v_gene: TRBV3-1/TRBV3-2; j_gene: TRBJ1-3; abundance: few; d_gene: NA; CDR3aa: CASSRTSTGGPGNTIYF; CDR3nt: TGTGCCAGCAGCCGAACTTCTACGGGGGGTCCGGGAAACACCATATATTTT
v_gene: TRBV21-1; j_gene: TRBJ1-1; abundance: NA; d_gene: NA; CDR3aa: CASSRRQGNTEAFF; CDR3nt: TGTGCCAGCAGCAGAAGACAGGGGAACACTGAAGCTTTCTTT
v_gene: TRBV4-1; j_gene: TRBJ2-1; abundance: few; d_gene: NA; CDR3aa: CASSQADLISYNEQFF; CDR3nt: TGCGCCAGCAGCCAAGCCGACTTGATCTCCTACAATGAGCAGTTCTTC
v_gene: TRBV2; j_gene: TRBJ1-5; abundance: NA; d_gene: NA; CDR3aa: CASRQELYSNQPQHF; CDR3nt: TGTGCCAGCAGACAGGAGCTCTATAGCAATCAGCCCCAGCATTTT
v_gene: TRBV7-9; j_gene: TRBJ2-7; abundance: NA; d_gene: TRBD2; CDR3aa: CASSSTGTTSEQYF; CDR3nt: TGTGCCAGCAGCTCTACCGGGACTACTAGCGAGCAGTACTTC
v_gene: TRBV5-1; j_gene: TRBJ1-4; abundance: NA; d_gene: NA; CDR3aa: CASSYIQGGEKLFF; CDR3nt: TGCGCCAGCAGCTACATTCAGGGTGGGGAAAAACTGTTTTTT
v_gene: TRBV20-1; j_gene: TRBJ2-3; abundance: NA; d_gene: NA; CDR3aa: CSASGGRVVTDTQYF; CDR3nt: TGCAGTGCTAGTGGGGGCAGGGTAGTAACAGATACGCAGTATTTT
v_gene: TRBV29-1; j_gene: TRBJ2-1; abundance: NA; d_gene: NA; CDR3aa: CSVADNEQFF; CDR3nt: TGCAGCGTTGCCGACAATGAGCAGTTCTTC
v_gene: TRBV6-5; j_gene: TRBJ1-2; abundance: NA; d_gene: NA; CDR3aa: CASRESSLYGYTF; CDR3nt: TGTGCCAGCAGGGAGTCCAGCCTCTATGGCTACACCTTC
v_gene: TRBV5-1; j_gene: TRBJ2-2; abundance: NA; d_gene: NA; CDR3aa: CASGQYTGELFF; CDR3nt: TGCGCCAGCGGACAGTACACCGGGGAGCTGTTTTTT
v_gene: TRBV15; j_gene: TRBJ1-2; abundance: NA; d_gene: NA; CDR3aa: CATSSRTEANYGYTF; CDR3nt: TGTGCCACCAGCTCTAGGACAGAAGCTAACTATGGCTACACCTTC
v_gene: TRBV28; j_gene: TRBJ2-5; abundance: NA; d_gene: TRBD1; CDR3aa: CASGGTGAKETQYF; CDR3nt: TGTGCCAGCGGAGGGACAGGGGCAAAAGAGACCCAGTACTTC